Following are 8 T cell receptor beta chains from one sample sequenced in a study of blood T cell repertoires in COVID-19. Using immunoSEQ multiplex PCR, the repertoire was profiled, and TCRdb retains in-frame clones only, with some absent. The sample carries roughly 180,000 clones, roughly 81% recorded once. The sample comprised peripheral blood. These receptors all stem from a man in his forties who had recovered from COVID-19.

This chain links TRBV25-1 with TRBJ2-2; a possible D gene is TRBD2 (6 bases). The CDR3 is 16 residues long. V lost 3 bases and J 3 bases, leaving 14 bases between the germline ends. The germline V gene encodes CDR1 MGHDK and CDR2 SYGVNS. The CDR3 sequence is CASSDNQEGDTGELFF. Written as DNA, the CDR3 is TGTGCCAGCAGTGACAACCAGGAGGGTGACACCGGGGAGCTGTTTTTT.

The genes are TRBV4-1 and TRBJ1-2, with D maybe TRBD1 (5 bases). Germline lookup yields CDR1 MGHRA and CDR2 YSYEKL. V was trimmed by 0 bases and J by 4 bases, leaving 12 bases between them. CDR3 length: 15 amino acids. In DNA, the CDR3 is TGCGCCAGCAGCCAAGATCAGGGCAGGTCCTATGGCTACACCTTC. This encodes CASSQDQGRSYGYTF.

J is TRBJ2-7 and V is TRBV7-2; TRBD1 might be the D (6 bases). Germline V gives CDR1 SGHTA, CDR2 FQGNSA. The V gene lost 2 bases and the J gene lost 1 base, with 15 bases spanning the gap. There are 16 residues in the CDR3. The CDR3 nucleotides are TGTGCCAGCAGCTTAAAAGGGTCTGGACAGTCCTACGAGCAGTACTTC. This translates into CASSLKGSGQSYEQYF.

V usage is TRBV5-4 and J usage is TRBJ1-2; TRBD1 matches 10 bases. CDR3 length equals 16 residues. Germline CDR1 and CDR2: SGHNT and YYREEE (reference sequence). The trim removed 4 bases at V and 1 base at J, leaving 7 bases unmatched. CDR3 coding DNA: TGTGCCAGCAGCCGGACAGGGGGGGCCTTTAACTATGGCTACACCTTC. Protein sequence: CASSRTGGAFNYGYTF.

The chain combines TRBV7-9 with TRBJ2-7, with no clear D. This CDR3 has 11 amino acids. V was clipped by 3 bases and J by 4 bases, with 4 bases between them. In germline, CDR1 is SEHNR, CDR2 FQNEAQ (reference sequence). The CDR3, as DNA: TGTGCCAGCAGCTTCAATTACGAGCAGTACTTC. This sequence encodes CASSFNYEQYF.

V usage is TRBV9 and J usage is TRBJ2-2, with D possibly being TRBD1 (5 bases). CDR3 length: 16 residues. V was shortened by 3 bases and J by 0 bases, with 12 bases between the two germline ends. Germline CDR1 and CDR2: SGDLS and YYNGEE. CDR3 nucleotides: TGTGCCAGCAGCGAACAGGCACCGGCGAACACCGGGGAGCTGTTTTTT. Translating gives CASSEQAPANTGELFF.

In this sample, this clone turned up a few times. V is TRBV6-6 and J is TRBJ1-1; the match to TRBD1 covers 9 bases. The CDR3 extends over 14 amino acids. CDR1 is MNHNY and CDR2 is SVGAGI in the germline V gene (reference sequence). The ends lost 7 bases at V and 7 bases at J; junction bases unmatched: 10. The CDR3 DNA is TGTGCCAGCATACAACAGGGGGCGGATCTTGAAGCTTTCTTT. It specifies CASIQQGADLEAFF.

The V call is TRBV7-9, the J call TRBJ1-2; 9 bases agree with TRBD1. The CDR3 runs to 16 residues. Germline CDR1 and CDR2: SEHNR and FQNEAQ (reference sequence). The junction had 10 bases not matched to a gene; V was cut back by 6 bases and J by 2 bases. The CDR3 spells CASRKTGGAANYGYTF. The CDR3 DNA sequence: TGTGCCAGCAGAAAAACAGGGGGCGCGGCCAACTATGGCTACACCTTC.